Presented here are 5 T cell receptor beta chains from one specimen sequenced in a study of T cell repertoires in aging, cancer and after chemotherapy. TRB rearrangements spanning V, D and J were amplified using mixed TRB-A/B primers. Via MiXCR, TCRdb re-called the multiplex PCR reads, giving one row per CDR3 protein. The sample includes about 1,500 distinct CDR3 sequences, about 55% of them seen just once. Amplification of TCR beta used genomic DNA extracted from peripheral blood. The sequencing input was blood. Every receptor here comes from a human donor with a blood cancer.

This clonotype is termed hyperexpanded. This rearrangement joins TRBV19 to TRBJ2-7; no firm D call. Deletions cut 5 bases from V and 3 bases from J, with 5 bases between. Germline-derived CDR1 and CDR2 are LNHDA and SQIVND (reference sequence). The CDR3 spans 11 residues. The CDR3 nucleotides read TGTGCCAGTAGTTCCCGCTACGAGCAGTACTTC. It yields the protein CASSSRYEQYF. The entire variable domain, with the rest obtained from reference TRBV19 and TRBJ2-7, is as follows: DGGITQSPKYLFRKEGQNVTLSCEQNLNHDAMYWYRQDPGQGLRLIYYSQIVNDFQKGDIAEGYSVSREKKESFPLTVTSAQKNPTAFYLCASSSRYEQYFGPGTRLTVT.

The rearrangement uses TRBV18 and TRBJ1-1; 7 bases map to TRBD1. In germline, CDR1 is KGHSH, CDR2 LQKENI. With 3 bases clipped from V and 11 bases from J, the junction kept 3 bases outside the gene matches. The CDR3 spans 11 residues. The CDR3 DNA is TGTGCCAGCTCACCTGGAGGGGGCGCTTTCTTT. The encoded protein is CASSPGGGAFF.

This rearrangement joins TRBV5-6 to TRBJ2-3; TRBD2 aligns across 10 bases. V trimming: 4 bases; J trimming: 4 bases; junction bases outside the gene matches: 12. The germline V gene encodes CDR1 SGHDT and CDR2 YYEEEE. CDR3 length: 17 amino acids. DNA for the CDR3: TGTGCCAGCAGCCATACCCAAGGAAGCGGGGGGGCAGATACGCAGTATTTT. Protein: CASSHTQGSGGADTQYF.

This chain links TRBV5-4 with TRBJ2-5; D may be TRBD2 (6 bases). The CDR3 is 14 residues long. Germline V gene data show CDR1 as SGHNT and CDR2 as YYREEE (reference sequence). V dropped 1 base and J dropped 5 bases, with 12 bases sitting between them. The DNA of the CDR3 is TGTGCCAGCAGCTTGAGTGCGGGGATGGAGACCCAGTACTTC. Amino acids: CASSLSAGMETQYF.

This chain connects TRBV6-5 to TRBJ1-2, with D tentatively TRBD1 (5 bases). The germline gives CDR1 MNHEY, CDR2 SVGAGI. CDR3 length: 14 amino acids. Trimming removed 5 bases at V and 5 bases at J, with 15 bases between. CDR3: CASSELGLLYGYTF. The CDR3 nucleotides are TGTGCCAGCAGTGAATTGGGACTTCTTTATGGCTACACCTTC.